These T cell receptor beta chains were read from a single sample in a study of T cell responses to AZD1222 COVID-19 vaccine. Sequencing used immunoSEQ multiplex PCR; TCRdb keeps in-frame clones, though not all of them. The sample consists of just under 55,000 clones, roughly 87% of them appearing once. The source was peripheral blood, collected on day 0 of AZD1222 vaccination. The receptors shown here come from an adult in good health. CDR3s include the opening cysteine and the closing phenylalanine or tryptophan. The order of the fields is V gene, D gene, clone size, J gene, CDR3 DNA, CDR3 protein. D genes are given only for firm matches. For some rows the clone size is stated as once, few or many, or as a class when expanded; others skip it.

>TRBV27|.|.|TRBJ1-6
TGTGCCAGCAGTTTAGACTGGATCTCACCCCTCCACTTT
CASSLDWISPLHF
>TRBV24-1|TRBD2|medium-sized|TRBJ2-5
TGTGCCACCAGTGATTTGGGACTAGATCAAGAGACCCAGTACTTC
CATSDLGLDQETQYF
>TRBV28|TRBD1|.|TRBJ2-7
TGTGCCAGCAGTCGGACAGGGGACAATTACGAGCAGTACTTC
CASSRTGDNYEQYF
>TRBV15|.|.|TRBJ2-7
TGTGCCACCAGCAGAGTGCCAGTCTACGAGCAGTACTTC
CATSRVPVYEQYF
>TRBV6-5|.|.|TRBJ2-7
TGTGCCAGCAGTTACTCGGCAGGCTACGAGCAGTACTTC
CASSYSAGYEQYF
>TRBV27|.|.|TRBJ1-1
TGTGCCAGCAGTTCATGGGCGGGACGGGGGAACACTGAAGCTTTCTTT
CASSSWAGRGNTEAFF
>TRBV10-1|.|few|TRBJ2-5
TGCGCCAGCAGTGAGGGACTTGAAGAGACCCAGTACTTC
CASSEGLEETQYF
>TRBV7-2|.|.|TRBJ1-5
TGTGCCAGCAGCTTAGTTGGGACAAAGGGCAATCAGCCCCAGCATTTT
CASSLVGTKGNQPQHF
>TRBV21-1|.|.|TRBJ2-3
TGTGCCAGTCTCCCCGCTATCACGGGGGTAATCACAGATACGCAGTATTTT
CASLPAITGVITDTQYF
>TRBV19|.|.|TRBJ1-1
TGTGCCAGTAGCGTCCCCGGGGCCCCGGGAAGTTTT
CASSVPGAPGSF
>TRBV2|.|.|TRBJ1-1
TGTGCCAGCAGTGACCGGGACAAAGATGAAGCTTTCTTT
CASSDRDKDEAFF
>TRBV7-9|TRBD1|.|TRBJ2-7
TGTGCCAGCAGACTTATCCGGACAGGAGACTACGAGCAGTACTTC
CASRLIRTGDYEQYF
>TRBV3-1/TRBV3-2|.|.|TRBJ1-3
TGTGCCAGCAGCCAAGATCTGCCTGGAAACACCATATATTTT
CASSQDLPGNTIYF
>TRBV11-2|.|.|TRBJ1-3
TGTGCCAGCAGCTTGGGACTTGGAAACACCATATATTTT
CASSLGLGNTIYF
>TRBV27|TRBD1|.|TRBJ2-3
TGTGCCAGCAGTCCCGGGACAGGTAGCACAGATACGCAGTATTTT
CASSPGTGSTDTQYF
>TRBV12-3/TRBV12-4|.|.|TRBJ2-7
TGTGCCAGCAGTTTTCTTTTTTCCTACGAGCAGTACTTC
CASSFLFSYEQYF
>TRBV6-1|.|.|TRBJ1-5
TGTGCCAGCAGTGAAGGAGGTGGTGGTCAGCCCCAGCATTTT
CASSEGGGGQPQHF
>TRBV7-6|TRBD1|.|TRBJ1-1
TGTGCCAGCAGCTTAGCCCCGACAGGGAGCACTGAAGCTTTCTTT
CASSLAPTGSTEAFF
>TRBV28|.|.|TRBJ1-5
TGTGCCAGCAGCCCGGGACGGTGGGAGCAGCCCCAGCATTTT
CASSPGRWEQPQHF
>TRBV5-1|TRBD2|.|TRBJ2-7
TGCGCCAGCAGCCCCGGGACTAGCTCCTCCTACGAGCAGTACTTC
CASSPGTSSSYEQYF
>TRBV12-3/TRBV12-4|.|.|TRBJ2-7
TGTGCCAGCAGCTACTCCTACGAGCAGTACTTC
CASSYSYEQYF
>TRBV5-8|.|.|TRBJ1-6
TGTGCCAGCAGCTTGAAACAGGGACGTTCACCCCTCCACTTT
CASSLKQGRSPLHF
>TRBV28|.|.|TRBJ2-2
TGTGCCAGCCATTCGGGACAGAACACCGGGGAGCTGTTTTTT
CASHSGQNTGELFF
>TRBV5-1|.|.|TRBJ2-3
TGCGCCAGCAGCTTACAACAGGGAGATACGCAGTATTTT
CASSLQQGDTQYF
>TRBV7-8|.|.|TRBJ1-4
TGTGCCAGCAGTCAGGACAGCCTGGGGGAAAAACTGTTTTTT
CASSQDSLGEKLFF
>TRBV28|.|.|TRBJ1-2
TGTGCCAGCAGTGCCATGGACACGGGTGGCTACACCTTC
CASSAMDTGGYTF
>TRBV6-5|TRBD2|.|TRBJ2-1
TGTGCCAGCAGTTACGGACTAGCGGGGGGAAACAATGAGCAGTTCTTC
CASSYGLAGGNNEQFF
>TRBV7-2|.|.|TRBJ1-1
TGTGCCAGCAGCTATAGACAGGAGAACACTGAAGCTTTCTTT
CASSYRQENTEAFF
>TRBV18|TRBD1|.|TRBJ2-1
TGTGCCAGCTCACTCGGACAGGGGGTCAATGAGCAGTTCTTC
CASSLGQGVNEQFF
>TRBV27|TRBD2|.|TRBJ2-1
TGTGCCAGCAGTTCAGCGGGGGATTACAATGAGCAGTTCTTC
CASSSAGDYNEQFF
>TRBV18|TRBD2|.|TRBJ2-5
TGTGCCAGCTCACCACCCCTAGCGGGGGGCCAAGGGACCCAGTACTTC
CASSPPLAGGQGTQYF
>TRBV2|.|.|TRBJ2-3
TGTGCCAGCAGCCGAGAGGCCGGAGGTAACACAGATACGCAGTATTTT
CASSREAGGNTDTQYF
>TRBV10-3|TRBD2|.|TRBJ2-4
TGTGCCATCAGTGATGGTAGCGGGGGGAACATTCAGTACTTC
CAISDGSGGNIQYF
>TRBV19|TRBD2|few|TRBJ2-2
TGTGCCAGTAGTATTCCCCCTCGTTTGAAGCGGGGCACCGGGGAGCTGTTTTTT
CASSIPPRLKRGTGELFF
>TRBV24-1|TRBD2|few|TRBJ2-7
TGTGCCACCAGCCGGGGGGGCGAGCAGTACTTC
CATSRGGEQYF
>TRBV5-8|.|few|TRBJ1-1
TGTGCCAGCAGCACCCCGGTCTCAACGGCGAACACTGAAGCTTTCTTT
CASSTPVSTANTEAFF
>TRBV6-6|.|.|TRBJ2-7
TGTGCCAGCAGCCCGAGTCGCTACGAGCAGTACTTC
CASSPSRYEQYF
>TRBV7-6|TRBD1|.|TRBJ2-6
TGTGCCAGCAGCTTAAGGGTCAGGGGGCCTGGGGCCAACGTCCTGACTTTC
CASSLRVRGPGANVLTF
>TRBV25-1|TRBD1|.|TRBJ1-2
TGTGCCAGCAGTGAGGGGACAGGGCCGGGGGGCTACACCTTC
CASSEGTGPGGYTF
>TRBV5-4|TRBD1|.|TRBJ1-5
TGTGCCAGCAGCACCGGGACAGGGGATCAGCCCCAGCATTTT
CASSTGTGDQPQHF
>TRBV7-9|.|.|TRBJ1-2
TGTGCCAGCAGCCGGACAGAAAACTATGGCTACACCTTC
CASSRTENYGYTF
>TRBV19|.|.|TRBJ2-1
TGTGCCAGTAGTAGGCCAGAAGACAATGAGCAGTTCTTC
CASSRPEDNEQFF
>TRBV11-2|.|few|TRBJ1-2
TGTGCCAGCACCCCATCGGGGCTCACTAACTATGGCTACACCTTC
CASTPSGLTNYGYTF
>TRBV27|.|.|TRBJ1-1
TGTGCCAGCAGTATGCGACCGATGAACACTGAAGCTTTCTTT
CASSMRPMNTEAFF
>TRBV18|.|.|TRBJ1-1
TGTGCCAGCTCATCTATGGACGGGGGTTTGGAAGCTTTCTTT
CASSSMDGGLEAFF
>TRBV7-2|TRBD2|.|TRBJ2-5
TGTGCCAGCAGCTTTGACGGGGGGGCCCGAGGGACCCAGTACTTC
CASSFDGGARGTQYF
>TRBV6-5|.|.|TRBJ1-2
TGTGCCAGCAGCCCCGACAATTATGGCTACACCTTC
CASSPDNYGYTF
>TRBV10-3|.|once|TRBJ1-2
TGTGCCGTTACAAGGGAGACGGGTGGCTACACCTTC
CAVTRETGGYTF
>TRBV3-1/TRBV3-2|.|.|TRBJ2-1
TGTGCCAGCAGCCAAGATGGGGTCGGACGCCGCCTAAGCTCCTACAATGAGCAGTTCTTC
CASSQDGVGRRLSSYNEQFF
>TRBV18|.|.|TRBJ2-2
TGTGCCAGCTCACCACCCACGGGGGGCAACACCGGGGAGCTGTTTTTT
CASSPPTGGNTGELFF
>TRBV11-2|TRBD1|few|TRBJ2-7
TGTGCCAGCAGCCGGGGACAGGACCTCGAGCAGTACTTC
CASSRGQDLEQYF
>TRBV3-1/TRBV3-2|.|.|TRBJ2-7
TGTGCCAGCAGCCAGATCTACGAGCAGTACTTC
CASSQIYEQYF